A single sample gave rise to the 18 T cell receptor beta chains below, sequenced in a study of blood T cells in healthy people across ages. PCR was performed a second time for about 6 to 11 cycles using a sample-barcoded 5' primer and a J-beta primer mix. TCRdb re-called the 5' RACE reads with MiXCR, one entry per CDR3 protein. The sample gives about 1.8 million distinct CDR3 sequences, around 48% of which show up once; approximately 2.1% is in the top ten. Sequencing was done on a sample of blood. The receptors shown here come from a woman aged 40 to 49 in good health.

The J gene is TRBJ1-1, the V gene TRBV25-1; TRBD1 might be the D (6 bases). The CDR3 loop spans 12 amino acids. CDR1 is MGHDK and CDR2 is SYGVNS in the germline V gene. The V end lost 8 bases, the J end lost 7 bases, and 14 bases lay between the germline ends. CDR3 loop: CASVQGLGEAFF. The CDR3 DNA is TGTGCCAGCGTACAGGGACTGGGTGAAGCTTTCTTT.

In this sample, this clonotype turned up a few times. The chain couples TRBV14 to TRBJ2-4; D gene unclear. The J call may be incorrect, as the DNA end agrees better with TRBJ2-7. The CDR3 has 15 residues. Germline values: CDR1 SGHDN, CDR2 FVKESK. The CDR3 region is CASSQSNGVSYEQYF. Written as DNA, the CDR3 is TGTGCCAGCAGCCAAAGTAACGGTGTTTCCTACGAGCAGTACTTC.

The chain joins TRBV12-3 or TRBV12-4 to TRBJ1-1, with D possibly matching TRBD1 (5 bases). The CDR3 runs to 14 residues. With 6 bases removed from V and 5 bases from J, the gap between germline ends came to 16 bases. The CDR3 DNA follows: TGTGCCAGCAGGCCTCAGGGTACGTTAACTGAAGCTTTCTTT. Protein sequence: CASRPQGTLTEAFF.

A few counts support this clonotype. The rearrangement links TRBV4-2 to TRBJ2-5, with D hard to call. CDR3 length: 14 amino acids. V lost 1 base and J 5 bases, leaving 11 bases between the germline ends. CDR1 and CDR2 from the germline V gene are LGHNA and YNFKEQ. The CDR3 here is CASSQVLGLETQYF. The CDR3 DNA reads as TGTGCCAGCAGCCAAGTCTTAGGTTTGGAGACCCAGTACTTC.

The table lists this clonotype with many counts. The chain uses TRBV12-3 or TRBV12-4 and TRBJ2-7, with D possibly matching TRBD1 (7 bases). V was cut by 6 bases and J by 0 bases, with 12 bases left in between. The CDR3 runs 14 residues. The CDR3 protein is CASSYQGGSYEQYF. The CDR3 coding sequence is TGTGCCAGCAGCTATCAGGGGGGCTCCTACGAGCAGTACTTC.

V is TRBV29-1 and J is TRBJ2-6; D is unresolved. Looked up from germline, CDR1 is SQVTM and CDR2 is ANQGSEA. V shed 6 bases and J shed 0 bases, with 12 bases lying between them. This CDR3 has 15 amino acids. CDR3 amino acids: CSVLGQVSGANVLTF. CDR3 nucleotides: TGCAGCGTCCTCGGCCAGGTCTCTGGGGCCAACGTCCTGACTTTC.

This clonotype came up a few times. V is TRBV15 and J is TRBJ2-5, with D perhaps TRBD1 or TRBD2 (5 bases each). Trimming left V 1 base short and J 2 bases short, with 8 bases between. The CDR3 has 14 residues. CDR1 LNHNV and CDR2 YYDKDF come from the germline V gene (reference sequence). CDR3 sequence: CATSRGGPQETQYF. As DNA, the CDR3 is TGTGCCACCAGCAGAGGGGGACCACAAGAGACCCAGTACTTC. Drawing the rest from reference TRBV15 and TRBJ2-5, the complete variable domain is DAMVIQNPRYQVTQFGKPVTLSCSQTLNHNVMYWYQQKSSQAPKLLFHYYDKDFNNEADTPDNFQSRRPNTSFCFLDIRSPGLGDTAMYLCATSRGGPQETQYFGPGTRLLVL.

This clonotype came up a few times. V is TRBV6-5 and J is TRBJ2-7, with 8 nucleotides matching TRBD1. The CDR3 runs 14 residues. Germline CDR1 MNHEY, CDR2 SVGAGI. V lost 8 bases to trimming and J lost 0 bases; unmatched junction nucleotides: 6. The CDR3 loop reads CASAGDRRSYEQYF. The CDR3 region has the DNA TGTGCCAGCGCCGGGGACAGGCGCTCCTACGAGCAGTACTTC.

This clonotype was recorded at least ten times. The rearrangement joins TRBV29-1 to TRBJ2-7, with D maybe TRBD1 (6 bases). Germline assignment: CDR1 SQVTM and CDR2 ANQGSEA. The CDR3 sequence is 14 residues long. Trimming removed 7 bases from V and 2 bases from J, with 18 bases in between. CDR3 region: CSASGHRVPYEQYF. The CDR3 coding sequence is TGCAGCGCCTCGGGACACCGTGTCCCCTACGAGCAGTACTTC.

This clonotype has more than one count but fewer than ten. The rearrangement links TRBV20-1 to TRBJ2-7; TRBD1 might be the D (6 bases). Trimming took 3 bases from V and 3 from J, leaving 15 bases between them. CDR3 size: 14 residues. Germline loops: CDR1 DFQATT, CDR2 SNEGSKA (reference sequence). This CDR3 reads CSASASGAFYEQYF. The CDR3 DNA is TGCAGTGCTAGTGCTTCAGGGGCCTTCTACGAGCAGTACTTC.

The chain has TRBV4-2 and TRBJ2-1; 10 positions agree with TRBD2. The CDR3 is 18 amino acids. Germline-derived CDR1 and CDR2 are LGHNA and YNFKEQ. The V segment lost 1 base and the J segment 13 bases; nucleotides outside the gene matches: 19. The CDR3 sequence: CASSQVGEAGGLEETQFF. In DNA form, the CDR3 reads TGTGCCAGCAGCCAAGTCGGTGAAGCGGGGGGGCTTGAAGAGACCCAGTTCTTC.

The V and J genes are TRBV20-1 and TRBJ2-3; D gene ambiguous. In germline, CDR1 is DFQATT, CDR2 SNEGSKA (reference sequence). There are 14 residues in the CDR3. V dropped 0 bases and J dropped 8 bases, with 15 bases sitting between them. CDR3 protein: CSARDRLVVGTQYF. The CDR3 region has the DNA TGCAGTGCTAGAGATCGGCTAGTTGTGGGTACGCAGTATTTT.

V and J are TRBV20-1 and TRBJ2-7, with D perhaps matching TRBD2 (6 bases). The CDR3 is 15 amino acids. Germline-derived CDR1 and CDR2 are DFQATT and SNEGSKA (reference sequence). Deletions cut 5 bases from V and 5 bases from J, with 22 bases between. CDR3 amino acids: CSAPRGADLLDEQYF. DNA of the CDR3: TGCAGTGCTCCCCGCGGGGCAGACCTCCTTGACGAGCAGTACTTC.

CDR3 residues: CASSQNDRDAETQYF. CDR3 nucleotide sequence: TGCGCCAGCAGCCAAAATGACAGGGACGCGGAGACCCAGTACTTC. The rearrangement joins TRBV4-1 to TRBJ2-5, with 7 bases matching TRBD1. The CDR3 is 15 residues long. Losses at the gene ends were 2 bases for V and 5 bases for J; bases not matched to a gene: 8. CDR1 MGHRA and CDR2 YSYEKL come from the germline V gene.

The V call is TRBV6-6, the J call TRBJ2-7, with 8 bases identical to TRBD1. Germline V gene sequence: CDR1 MNHNY, CDR2 SVGAGI (reference sequence). Trimming took 2 bases from V and 5 from J; bases not matched to a gene: 2. This CDR3 is built from 13 residues. The CDR3 protein is CASSYDRGDEQYF. CDR3 nucleotide sequence: TGTGCCAGCAGTTACGACAGGGGCGACGAGCAGTACTTC.

This clonotype was seen more than once but under ten times. The V call is TRBV24-1, the J call TRBJ2-6; 9 positions agree with TRBD1. The CDR3 consists of 16 residues. The V gene's germline CDR1 is KGHDR and CDR2 SFDVKD. V was pared by 4 bases and J by 6 bases, with 6 bases of the junction left unmatched. The CDR3 is CATSDTTGGKANVLTF. The DNA of the CDR3 is TGTGCCACCAGTGACACGACAGGGGGAAAGGCCAACGTCCTGACTTTC.

The J gene is TRBJ2-3, the V gene TRBV5-1; TRBD1 or TRBD2 may be the D gene (5 bases each). Trimming left V 4 bases short and J 0 bases short, with 12 bases between. The CDR3 spans 15 residues. Germline V gene data show CDR1 as SGHRS and CDR2 as YFSETQ. The CDR3, as DNA: TGCGCCAGCAGCACGGGACCCAGAAGCACAGATACGCAGTATTTT. Its protein product is CASSTGPRSTDTQYF. The full variable domain, with the rest looked up from reference TRBV5-1 and TRBJ2-3, is KAGVTQTPRYLIKTRGQQVTLSCSPISGHRSVSWYQQTPGQGLQFLFEYFSETQRNKGNFPGRFSGRQFSNSRSEMNVSTLELGDSALYLCASSTGPRSTDTQYFGPGTRLTVL.

V is TRBV2 and J is TRBJ2-7, with 15 bases identical to TRBD2. The tail of the sequence fits TRBJ2-5 better, so the J call may be wrong. The V gene's germline CDR1 is SNHLY and CDR2 FYNNEI. This CDR3 has 17 amino acids. CDR3 loop: CASSGLAGGILHETQYF. The CDR3 coding sequence is TGTGCCAGCTCCGGACTAGCGGGGGGGATCCTCCACGAGACCCAGTACTTC.